Following are 7 T cell receptor beta chains from one sample sequenced in a study of control samples from healthy donors and cancer patients. Data came from immunoSEQ multiplex PCR; TCRdb stores just in-frame clones and leaves some out. This sample has about 120,000 clones, with 85% to 90% found just once. The sample taken for sequencing was blood. These receptors were taken from a man aged 25 to 45 in good health.

V is TRBV9 and J is TRBJ1-1; D is unclear. The germline CDR1 and CDR2 sequences are SGDLS and YYNGEE. The ends were cut back, 2 bases at V and 0 bases at J, with 8 bases in the middle. This CDR3 region has 14 residues. CDR3 region: CASSVSEMNTEAFF. DNA of the CDR3: TGTGCCAGCAGCGTGAGCGAAATGAACACTGAAGCTTTCTTT.

The chain employs TRBV5-8 and TRBJ1-5, with a tentative D call TRBD1 (6 bases). This CDR3 region has 14 residues. Between the trimmed V and J ends, which lost 5 bases and 2 bases, there was a span of 11 bases. Germline V gene data show CDR1 as SGHTS and CDR2 as YDEGEE. The CDR3 region is CASSSYRGNQPQHF. The CDR3 coding sequence is TGTGCCAGCAGTTCCTACAGGGGCAATCAGCCCCAGCATTTT.

The sample holds one count of this clone. Here the CDR3 reads CASRGATGDHGYTF. The CDR3 nucleotides are TGTGCCAGCAGGGGGGCGACAGGGGACCATGGCTACACCTTC. The chain recombines TRBV9 with TRBJ1-2, with TRBD1 matching 8 bases. Germline CDR1 is SGDLS and CDR2 is YYNGEE. The CDR3 is made up of 14 amino acids. V dropped 5 bases and J dropped 6; count of bases not matched to a gene: 9.

The J gene is TRBJ1-5, the V gene TRBV6-1; tentatively, D is TRBD1 (5 bases). V was shortened by 2 bases and J by 2 bases, with 7 bases between the two germline ends. CDR3 length: 14 amino acids. Germline V CDR1 and CDR2: MNHNS, SASEGT. The CDR3 is CASSEQGGNQPQHF. In DNA, the CDR3 is TGTGCCAGCAGTGAACAGGGTGGCAATCAGCCCCAGCATTTT.

The chain uses TRBV14 and TRBJ2-3, with TRBD1 identical over 8 bases. Per germline, CDR1 SGHDN and CDR2 FVKESK. This CDR3 contains 15 residues. The J segment lost 4 bases and the V segment lost 1 base, leaving 4 bases of the junction unmatched. In DNA, the CDR3 is TGTGCCAGCAGCCAAGGACAGGGGCTGCCAGATACGCAGTATTTT. This gives the protein CASSQGQGLPDTQYF.

The chain is built from TRBV5-1 and TRBJ2-3; 12 bases are shared with TRBD2. The CDR3 spans 14 residues. Trimming at V came to 6 bases and at J to 5 bases, leaving 4 bases not matched to a gene. Germline assignment: CDR1 SGHRS and CDR2 YFSETQ. The CDR3 protein is CASKPSGGVDTQYF. Here the CDR3 DNA reads TGCGCCAGCAAGCCTAGCGGGGGGGTAGATACGCAGTATTTT.

This clone was recorded only once. The rearrangement links TRBV11-2 to TRBJ1-5; D perhaps matches TRBD1 (5 bases). Germline assignment: CDR1 SGHAT and CDR2 FQNNGV. This CDR3 contains 13 residues. Trimming took 3 bases from V and 5 from J, leaving 8 bases between them. Written as DNA, the CDR3 is TGTGCCAGCAGCTTCGGGACGGATCAGCCCCAGCATTTT. Translation: CASSFGTDQPQHF.